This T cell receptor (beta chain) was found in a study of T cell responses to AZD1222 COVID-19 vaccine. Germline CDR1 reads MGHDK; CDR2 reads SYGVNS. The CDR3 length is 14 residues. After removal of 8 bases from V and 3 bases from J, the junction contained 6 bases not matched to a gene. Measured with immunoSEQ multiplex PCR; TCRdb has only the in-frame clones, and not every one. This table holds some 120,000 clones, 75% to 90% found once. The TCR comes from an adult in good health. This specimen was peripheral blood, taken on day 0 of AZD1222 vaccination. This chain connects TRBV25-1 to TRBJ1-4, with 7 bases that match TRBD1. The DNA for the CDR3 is TGTGCCAGCCGACAACAGGGGTCTAATGAAAAACTGTTTTTT. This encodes CASRQQGSNEKLFF.